What follows are 24 T cell receptor beta chains derived from one specimen sequenced in a study of blood T cells in healthy people across ages. Through a sample-barcoded 5' primer and a J-beta primer mix, a second PCR was run for about 6 to 11 cycles. TCRdb reanalysed the 5' RACE reads using MiXCR and keeps one entry per CDR3 protein. This repertoire shows over 700,000 distinct CDR3 sequences, roughly 50% found once; its top ten account for roughly two fifths. Sequencing used blood. These TCRs come from a man aged 80 or over in good health.

A few counts support this clonotype. The rearrangement links TRBV10-3 to TRBJ2-7; no clear D. There are 13 residues in the CDR3. The ends were cut back, 0 bases at V and 5 bases at J, with 8 bases in the middle. Looked up from germline, CDR1 is ENHRY and CDR2 is SYGVKD. For the CDR3, the DNA is TGTGCCATCAGTGAGTCGAATAGCAACGAGCAGTACTTC. Translated: CAISESNSNEQYF.

CDR3 in DNA: TGTGCCACCAGTGAGAGACAGGGTTCTAAAACTAAAAACATTCAGTACTTC. Translation: CATSERQGSKTKNIQYF. The chain couples TRBV24-1 to TRBJ2-4, with 7 bases fitting TRBD1. Germline V gives CDR1 KGHDR, CDR2 SFDVKD. The CDR3 runs to 17 residues. V was clipped by 4 bases and J by 4 bases; unmatched bases: 12.

The chain links TRBV7-3 to TRBJ2-3; D gene uncertain. The V end was cut by 5 bases, the J end by 2 bases, with 14 bases between. Germline lookup yields CDR1 SGHTA and CDR2 FQGTGA. CDR3 length: 15 amino acids. For the CDR3, the DNA is TGTGCCAGCAGCCCGGACCCTAGATCCACAGATACGCAGTATTTT. The encoded protein is CASSPDPRSTDTQYF.

This clonotype was seen just once. The V and J genes are TRBV7-2 and TRBJ1-6, with D possibly matching TRBD1 (6 bases). V was trimmed by 7 bases and J by 4 bases, leaving 17 bases between them. The CDR3 totals 16 residues. Germline assignment: CDR1 SGHTA and CDR2 FQGNSA. The CDR3 region is CASNPRTARYNSPLHF. The DNA for the CDR3 is TGTGCCAGCAACCCGCGGACAGCCCGATATAATTCACCCCTCCACTTT. The full variable domain, with the rest looked up from reference TRBV7-2 and TRBJ1-6, is GAGVSQSPSNKVTEKGKDVELRCDPISGHTALYWYRQSLGQGLEFLIYFQGNSAPDKSGLPSDRFSAERTGGSVSTLTIQRTQQEDSAVYLCASNPRTARYNSPLHFGNGTRLTVT.

The chain couples TRBV20-1 to TRBJ2-7, with D tentatively TRBD2 (6 bases). Trimming cost V 0 bases and J 0 bases, with 12 bases left between them. Germline-derived CDR1 and CDR2 are DFQATT and SNEGSKA (reference sequence). This CDR3 has 15 amino acids. Here the CDR3 reads CSARDGDSRSYEQYF. The CDR3 nucleotides are TGCAGTGCTAGAGATGGGGACTCGCGCTCCTACGAGCAGTACTTC.

This clonotype is a singleton in its sample. The gene calls are TRBV29-1 and TRBJ1-1, with D tentatively TRBD1 (5 bases). The V gene lost 5 bases and the J gene lost 6 bases, with 16 bases spanning the gap. Looked up from germline, CDR1 is SQVTM and CDR2 is ANQGSEA. The CDR3 is 13 residues long. CDR3 sequence: CSVTPQGIPEAFF. Written as DNA, the CDR3 is TGCAGCGTTACACCCCAGGGAATCCCTGAAGCTTTCTTT. Supplemented by reference TRBV29-1 and TRBJ1-1, the full variable domain reads SAVISQKPSRDICQRGTSLTIQCQVDSQVTMMFWYRQQPGQSLTLIATANQGSEATYESGFVIDKFPISRPNLTFSTLTVSNMSPEDSSIYLCSVTPQGIPEAFFGQGTRLTVV.

The J gene is TRBJ2-7, the V gene TRBV3-1, with 7 bases matching TRBD1. The CDR3 consists of 16 residues. CDR1 is LGHDT, CDR2 YNNKEL, per germline (reference sequence). Trimming cost V 0 bases and J 0 bases; bases outside gene matches: 5. CDR3 bases: TGTGCCAGCAGCCAAGAGGGACAGACGATCTCCTACGAGCAGTACTTC. Translating it yields CASSQEGQTISYEQYF.

This rearrangement joins TRBV24-1 to TRBJ2-1; no clear D. The germline gives CDR1 KGHDR, CDR2 SFDVKD. The CDR3 sequence is 15 residues long. V was trimmed by 3 bases and J by 3 bases, leaving 11 bases between them. The CDR3 DNA follows: TGTGCCACCAGTGATCCCGGACGGAACTACAATGAGCAGTTCTTC. It yields the protein CATSDPGRNYNEQFF.

This clonotype was counted only a few times. The V and J genes are TRBV5-1 and TRBJ2-1; 13 positions match TRBD2. Trimming removed 1 base from V and 9 bases from J; junction bases left unmatched: 4. The CDR3 has 15 residues. From germline, CDR1 is SGHRS and CDR2 YFSETQ. CDR3 nucleotides: TGCGCCAGCAGCTTGACACTAGCGGGAGGGGTTGAGCAGTTCTTC. This encodes CASSLTLAGGVEQFF.

This rearrangement joins TRBV6-6 to TRBJ1-1; D not resolved. Germline loops: CDR1 MNHNY, CDR2 SVGAGI (reference sequence). This CDR3 contains 13 residues. Trimming left V 4 bases short and J 4 bases short, with 10 bases between. CDR3 residues: CASSFQVGTEAFF. The CDR3 DNA follows: TGTGCCAGCAGTTTCCAGGTGGGCACTGAAGCTTTCTTT.

The table lists this clonotype with a few counts. J is TRBJ2-3 and V is TRBV11-3; no clear D gene. Trimming stripped 0 bases from V and 5 bases from J, with 15 bases between. Germline CDR1 reads SGHNT; CDR2 reads YENEEA. The CDR3 extends over 16 amino acids. The CDR3: CASSLDFDAGEDTQYF. For the CDR3, the DNA is TGTGCCAGCAGCTTAGATTTCGACGCTGGGGAAGATACGCAGTATTTT. Filled out from reference TRBV11-3 and TRBJ2-3, the complete variable domain reads EAGVVQSPRYKIIEKKQPVAFWCNPISGHNTLYWYLQNLGQGPELLIRYENEEAVDDSQLPKDRFSAERLKGVDSTLKIQPAELGDSAVYLCASSLDFDAGEDTQYFGPGTRLTVL.

The rearrangement uses TRBV7-2 and TRBJ2-3; 7 positions match TRBD1. This CDR3 is 15 amino acids long. With V trimmed by 5 bases and J by 5 bases, 10 bases remained unmatched. The V gene's germline CDR1 is SGHTA and CDR2 FQGNSA. The CDR3 bases are TGTGCCAGCAGCCCGGACAGGACCGTTCTAGATACGCAGTATTTT. Translation gives CASSPDRTVLDTQYF. Full variable domain (rest looked up from reference TRBV7-2 and TRBJ2-3): GAGVSQSPSNKVTEKGKDVELRCDPISGHTALYWYRQSLGQGLEFLIYFQGNSAPDKSGLPSDRFSAERTGGSVSTLTIQRTQQEDSAVYLCASSPDRTVLDTQYFGPGTRLTVL.

DNA for the CDR3: TGTGCCAGCAGACCATCACTAGCGGGAGTGCGTAGAGCGTATTTT. Protein sequence: CASRPSLAGVRRAYF. This chain uses TRBV28 with TRBJ2-3; 11 nucleotides match TRBD2. The CDR3 length is 15 residues. The V gene's germline CDR1 is MDHEN and CDR2 SYDVKM. The ends lost 6 bases at V and 14 bases at J; junction bases unmatched: 16.

The V and J genes are TRBV28 and TRBJ2-5, with 7 bases fitting TRBD2. With V trimmed by 4 bases and J by 5 bases, 16 bases remained unmatched. The CDR3 totals 17 residues. Germline V gene data show CDR1 as MDHEN and CDR2 as SYDVKM. Here the CDR3 reads CASSSRIGGGPGETQYF. CDR3 in DNA: TGTGCCAGCAGTTCTCGGATCGGGGGAGGGCCTGGGGAGACCCAGTACTTC.

This chain links TRBV29-1 with TRBJ1-5; possibly TRBD1 for D (5 bases). In germline, CDR1 is SQVTM, CDR2 ANQGSEA. This CDR3 comprises 13 residues. V gave up 5 bases and J gave up 4 bases, with 12 bases separating them. The chain's CDR3 is CSVSQGWNQPQHF. As DNA, the CDR3 is TGCAGCGTTAGTCAGGGTTGGAATCAGCCCCAGCATTTT.

The chain recombines TRBV20-1 with TRBJ2-4; 7 nucleotides align to TRBD1. In germline, CDR1 is DFQATT, CDR2 SNEGSKA (reference sequence). CDR3 length: 14 residues. V lost 2 bases, J lost 13 bases, and 14 bases stayed unmatched. The CDR3 DNA reads as TGCAGTGCTAGATCGAACAGGGGACCCTACGGGCAGTACTTC. Protein product: CSARSNRGPYGQYF.

CDR3 in DNA: TGTGCCAGCAGCCCGGGGACAGGGAAGACCAATGAGCAGTTCTTC. Translation gives CASSPGTGKTNEQFF. The chain carries TRBV5-4 and TRBJ2-1; TRBD1 aligns across 9 bases. The CDR3 runs to 15 residues. The V and J ends lost 4 bases and 6 bases, in that order; junction bases with no gene match: 8. Germline V gene lookup returns CDR1 SGHNT and CDR2 YYREEE (reference sequence).

The V call is TRBV2, the J call TRBJ2-4, with D unclear. Trimming removed 6 bases at V and 13 bases at J, with 22 bases between. The CDR3 covers 14 residues. Germline V gives CDR1 SNHLY, CDR2 FYNNEI. CDR3: CASRLAAGALAQYF. CDR3 in DNA: TGTGCCAGCAGACTGGCAGCCGGCGCCCTCGCGCAGTACTTC.

This clonotype was observed a few times. V usage is TRBV20-1 and J usage is TRBJ2-5; 8 nucleotides agree with TRBD1. The CDR3 sequence is 14 residues long. The J segment lost 5 bases and the V segment lost 6 bases, leaving 11 bases of the junction unmatched. Germline CDR1 DFQATT, CDR2 SNEGSKA (reference sequence). This CDR3 is CSAEPGQGGETQYF. In DNA, the CDR3 is TGCAGTGCCGAACCTGGACAGGGCGGGGAGACCCAGTACTTC.

The gene calls are TRBV4-1 and TRBJ2-7, with D tentatively TRBD2 (5 bases). V lost 4 bases and J lost 7, with 26 bases in between. The CDR3 spans 17 residues. Per germline, CDR1 MGHRA and CDR2 YSYEKL. The CDR3 here is CASSPLRVARFGNEQYF. The DNA for the CDR3 is TGCGCCAGCAGCCCCCTAAGGGTAGCGCGATTCGGGAATGAGCAGTACTTC.

V gene TRBV3-1 combines with J gene TRBJ2-5; no clear D. This CDR3 contains 15 residues. The germline V and J ends were trimmed by 3 bases and 0 bases, with 11 bases remaining between them. Germline CDR1 LGHDT, CDR2 YNNKEL (reference sequence). The DNA of the CDR3 is TGTGCCAGCAGCCACCTTGATATGTACCAAGAGACCCAGTACTTC. This gives the protein CASSHLDMYQETQYF.

The chain links TRBV18 to TRBJ2-6; no clear D. This CDR3 contains 15 residues. Trimming stripped 2 bases from V and 0 bases from J, with 5 bases between. Germline V CDR1 and CDR2: KGHSH, LQKENI. DNA for the CDR3: TGTGCCAGCTCACCATTTGACTCTGGGGCCAACGTCCTGACTTTC. It is translated as CASSPFDSGANVLTF.

This clonotype was detected ten times or more. The V call is TRBV7-2, the J call TRBJ2-3; D is perhaps TRBD1 or TRBD2 (6 bases each). This CDR3 region has 14 residues. Germline V lookup: CDR1 SGHTA, CDR2 FQGNSA. Trimming removed 1 base at V and 5 bases at J, with 10 bases between. In DNA form, the CDR3 reads TGTGCCAGCAGCTTAGGGGGGGCAATAGATACGCAGTATTTT. Amino acid sequence: CASSLGGAIDTQYF.

J is TRBJ1-4 and V is TRBV7-9; D is perhaps TRBD1 (6 bases). CDR3 size: 13 residues. Germline V gene data show CDR1 as SEHNR and CDR2 as FQNEAQ (reference sequence). V shed 3 bases and J shed 10 bases, with 12 bases lying between them. CDR3 in amino acids: CASSFRQEGKLFF. For the CDR3, the DNA is TGTGCCAGCAGCTTTCGACAGGAGGGAAAACTGTTTTTT.